This T cell receptor beta chain was sequenced during a study of T cell responses to AZD1222 COVID-19 vaccine (dated by TCRdb to the early 2020s). Regarding the study in general: AZD1222 recipients whose second dose came at about 4 weeks and those whose second dose came at about 12 weeks were combined into one group, since spike-specific TCR depth and breadth did not differ between the two schedules. A total of about 240 trial participants underwent TCR sequencing, of whom around 200 received two doses of AZD1222 and about 25 received two doses of the MenACWY control vaccine. Trial participants were enrolled by age into 18-55, 56-69 and 70-plus year subgroups, with about 150, 28 and 57 TCR-sequenced participants respectively. Results and caveats for the whole study, not just this receptor: Because no day 14 peak-response samples were available, repertoires were characterized only after the peak T cell response. Conclusions about previously exposed vaccinees are limited because only six or seven AZD1222 recipients were SARS-CoV-2 seropositive at baseline. A significant rise in spike-specific TCR breadth and depth was observed after two AZD1222 doses relative to day 0 and relative to MenACWY recipients. CD4 TCRs associated with the vaccine covered the entire spike protein, and the dominant responses were in regions 160-218 and 743-854. The 56-69-year group was small, and its depth increase did not reach significance, likely because of low power. Reportedly, close to half of the unique spike-specific TCRs recognized epitopes lying outside the regions that are mutated in the B.1.351 and B.1.1.7 variants. Participants were mostly white British, with more females than males. The authors suggested clonal diversity may have been underestimated.

As concerns this clone: Its antigen is still unknown. No much larger clone exists at a distance of one base, and base qualities are not known.

The CDR3 regions of human TCRbeta chains were subjected to immunosequencing. Per the original workflow: TCRs in the repertoires were compared against a reference library of SARS-CoV-2-specific TCRs that had been generated with the MIRA antigen-specificity platform. Breadth was defined as the fraction of unique TCRs that were SARS-CoV-2-associated. Depth was defined as the fraction of total T cells that were SARS-CoV-2-associated. Using the MIRA data, each spike-specific TCR was assigned both to the spike region to which the TCR was reactive and to a CD4 or CD8 class. Log10-transformed breadth and depth values were compared by one-way ANOVA with Sidak's multiple comparisons tests. The source is immuneACCESS, and TCRdb retained only in-frame sequences with V and J called. Part of the clones is not carried over; for the studies checked, unresolved V genes explain less than half of this, and the remainder is unexplained. The V and J calls and the clone size are those of that table, but D and trimming were determined from the DNA. A total of approximately 140,000 clones appear in this sample, 89% of them only once. Just under 3% of the sample rests with the top ten.

According to the study, the label for this sample's time point signals: baseline before first vaccination. Vaccinee samples were obtained from the UK trials COV001 and COV002, which included a single-blind randomized controlled phase 2/3 trial of AZD1222 (ChAdOx1 nCoV-19) in healthy adults. For TCRbeta chain sequencing, PBMC samples from trial participants were taken at day 0 and at day 28 after the second dose. Compared with germline, V lacks 6 bases and J lacks 8 bases; bases without a gene match: 9. Based on the germline V gene (reference sequence), the CDR1 and CDR2 sequences are MNHEY and SMNVEV. The CDR3, cysteine through phenylalanine, is 14 amino acids long. Just the 42-base CDR3 DNA is kept, in frame starting at base 1.

Recombination linked TRBV27 to TRBJ2-1; 8 middle bases align to TRBD2. The receptor comes from an adult in good health. The sample was peripheral blood, taken on day 0 of AZD1222 vaccination. CDR3 sequence: CASSLSGGVYEQFF. The nucleotide sequence is TGTGCCAGCAGCCTTTCCGGGGGGGTCTATGAGCAGTTCTTC.